Presented here are 30 T cell receptor beta chains from one specimen sequenced in a study of T-cell memory formation after mild COVID-19. TCRdb used MiXCR to reprocess the 5' RACE reads, holding one entry per CDR3 protein. The table lists over 350,000 distinct CDR3 sequences, about 15% of them singletons. The sequenced sample was PBMCs or a T cell subset sorted from them (not recorded which). The origin of the receptors is a man aged 18 to 30 who had mild COVID-19 (a few samples of this study predate the infection). Cell type and time point are not known.

The chain has TRBV2 and TRBJ1-1, with D uncertain. The germline V gene encodes CDR1 SNHLY and CDR2 FYNNEI. V was shortened by 10 bases and J by 2 bases, with 17 bases between the two germline ends. CDR3 length equals 14 residues. DNA of the CDR3: TGTGCCATCGTCGGAAACAGTCAAAACACTGAAGCTTTCTTT. As protein: CAIVGNSQNTEAFF.

This clonotype was detected a few times. This chain joins TRBV28 and TRBJ1-2; D uncertain. The ends were cut back, 3 bases at V and 7 bases at J, with 15 bases in the middle. CDR1 is MDHEN and CDR2 is SYDVKM in the germline V gene. The length of the CDR3 is 14 residues. The CDR3 DNA is TGTGCCAGCAGTTTTGTCACGGCGTATTCTGGCTACACCTTC. Amino acids: CASSFVTAYSGYTF.

There are a few counts of this clonotype. V is TRBV7-2 and J is TRBJ2-7; weak D call: TRBD2 (6 bases). Trimming took 3 bases from V and 3 from J, leaving 12 bases between them. Germline V lookup: CDR1 SGHTA, CDR2 FQGNSA. CDR3 length: 14 amino acids. DNA for the CDR3: TGTGCCAGCAGCTTTGGGACTGCTGGCTACGAGCAGTACGTC. It yields the protein CASSFGTAGYEQYV.

This clonotype was counted a few times. The chain carries TRBV5-1 and TRBJ2-5; 8 bases map to TRBD2. CDR3 size: 15 residues. Germline V CDR1 and CDR2: SGHRS, YFSETQ. With V trimmed by 0 bases and J by 3 bases, 4 bases remained unmatched. CDR3 nucleotide sequence: TGCGCCAGCAGCTTGGTGGAAGCGGGGGAAGAGACCCAGTACTTC. Translated: CASSLVEAGEETQYF.

The sample holds a few counts of this clonotype. The genes are TRBV5-1 and TRBJ2-7; weak D call: TRBD1 (5 bases). CDR1 and CDR2 from the germline V gene are SGHRS and YFSETQ. The CDR3 spans 16 residues. V lost 5 bases and J 4 bases, leaving 22 bases between the germline ends. CDR3 amino acids: CASRRQSSSVRYEQYV. The CDR3 coding sequence is TGCGCCAGCAGACGACAGTCGAGTTCCGTCCGGTACGAGCAGTACGTC.

This clonotype appeared many times. The V call is TRBV12-3 or TRBV12-4, the J call TRBJ2-2; weak D call: TRBD2 (5 bases). Trimming left V 3 bases short and J 2 bases short, with 13 bases between. This CDR3 has 16 amino acids. CDR3 in DNA: TGTGCCAGCAGTTTTAACCGGGATCCTAACACCGGGGAGCTGTTTTTT. This gives the protein CASSFNRDPNTGELFF.

This clonotype showed up just a few times. The chain employs TRBV4-3 and TRBJ1-2; the D gene is possibly TRBD1 (5 bases). Germline V gene data show CDR1 as LGHNA and CDR2 as YSLEER. The CDR3 totals 17 residues. Deletions cut 1 base from V and 4 bases from J, with 19 bases between. CDR3 loop: CASSQGVLGQGVYGYTF. The CDR3, as DNA: TGCGCCAGCAGCCAAGGCGTACTTGGCCAGGGCGTCTATGGCTACACCTTC.

The chain is built from TRBV4-1 and TRBJ1-2, with 8 bases fitting TRBD1. V dropped 3 bases and J dropped 0; count of bases not matched to a gene: 3. Germline loops: CDR1 MGHRA, CDR2 YSYEKL. CDR3 length: 15 residues. This CDR3 reads CASSQMTGANYGYTF. The CDR3 coding sequence is TGCGCCAGCAGCCAGATGACAGGGGCTAACTATGGCTACACCTTC.

The chain carries TRBV11-3 and TRBJ1-6, with D possibly TRBD1 on 5 matching bases. This CDR3 has 14 amino acids. Germline CDR1 is SGHNT and CDR2 is YENEEA. The ends were cut back, 1 base at V and 10 bases at J, with 11 bases in the middle. Here the CDR3 reads CASSLGTQLSPLHF. The CDR3 nucleotides are TGTGCCAGCAGCTTAGGGACACAATTATCACCCCTCCACTTT.

This clonotype was observed a handful of times. The rearrangement uses TRBV18 and TRBJ2-5; 7 bases map to TRBD1. The CDR3 loop spans 15 amino acids. From germline, CDR1 is KGHSH and CDR2 LQKENI. V dropped 3 bases and J dropped 2; count of bases not matched to a gene: 6. CDR3 sequence reads: CASSPRDSQQETQYF. In DNA form, the CDR3 reads TGTGCCAGCTCACCCCGGGACAGCCAGCAAGAGACCCAGTACTTC.

This chain links TRBV7-3 with TRBJ2-2, with D unresolved. With 5 bases removed from V and 5 bases from J, the gap between germline ends came to 9 bases. Germline CDR1 and CDR2: SGHTA and FQGTGA. The CDR3 length is 13 residues. This chain's CDR3 is CASSTALTGELFF. The CDR3 bases are TGTGCCAGCAGCACGGCGCTGACCGGGGAGCTGTTTTTT.

CDR3 nucleotides: TGCAGTGCTAGGGAATATGGGACAGTCAATGATGAAAAACTGTTTTTT. Translated, it gives CSAREYGTVNDEKLFF. This sequence joins TRBV20-1 and TRBJ1-4; 7 nucleotides match TRBD1. Germline V gene lookup returns CDR1 DFQATT and CDR2 SNEGSKA (reference sequence). There are 16 residues in the CDR3. The trim removed 3 bases at V and 6 bases at J, leaving 13 bases unmatched.

This chain uses TRBV30 with TRBJ2-3; 8 bases are shared with TRBD2. V trimming: 0 bases; J trimming: 11 bases; junction bases outside the gene matches: 4. This CDR3 region has 12 residues. From germline, CDR1 is GTSNPN and CDR2 SVGIG (reference sequence). The CDR3 DNA is TGTGCCTGGAGTGTAGCGGGGGCCAAGCAGTATTTT. As protein: CAWSVAGAKQYF. The complete variable domain, with remaining parts taken from reference TRBV30 and TRBJ2-3, reads SQTIHQWPATLVQPVGSPLSLECTVEGTSNPNLYWYRQAAGRGLQLLFYSVGIGQISSEVPQNLSASRPQDRQFILSSKKLLLSDSGFYLCAWSVAGAKQYFGPGTRLTVL.

This clonotype was observed many times. The chain carries TRBV5-1 and TRBJ1-4, with 7 bases fitting TRBD1. CDR3 size: 14 residues. Per germline, CDR1 SGHRS and CDR2 YFSETQ. With V trimmed by 2 bases and J by 4 bases, 2 bases remained unmatched. The DNA of the CDR3 is TGCGCCAGCAGCTTACAGGGGCTTAATGAAAAACTGTTTTTT. This sequence encodes CASSLQGLNEKLFF.

This clonotype was seen more than once but under ten times. This chain links TRBV5-1 with TRBJ1-6; D gene unclear. Germline assignment: CDR1 SGHRS and CDR2 YFSETQ. The germline V and J ends were trimmed by 5 bases and 5 bases, with 17 bases remaining between them. The CDR3 loop spans 16 amino acids. The CDR3 DNA sequence: TGCGCCAGCAGAGAACGGGCCCCCGGCGATAATTCACCCCTCCACTTT. Its translation: CASRERAPGDNSPLHF.

This clonotype came up a few times. V and J are TRBV7-8 and TRBJ1-1; D is uncertain. The CDR3 spans 18 residues. Germline CDR1 SGHVS, CDR2 FQNEAQ. The V and J ends lost 0 bases and 0 bases respectively, with 17 bases between them. This chain's CDR3 is CASSLALGKRMMNTEAFF. In DNA, the CDR3 is TGTGCCAGCAGCTTAGCGCTGGGTAAGAGGATGATGAACACTGAAGCTTTCTTT.

This sequence joins TRBV15 and TRBJ2-7; TRBD1 agrees at 8 bases. The J segment lost 2 bases and the V segment lost 3 bases, leaving 3 bases of the junction unmatched. The germline V gene has CDR1 LNHNV and CDR2 YYDKDF (reference sequence). This CDR3 comprises 14 residues. The CDR3 here is CATSSQGQAYEQYF. The DNA of the CDR3 is TGTGCCACCAGCAGCCAGGGACAGGCCTACGAGCAGTACTTC. Looking up the rest from reference TRBV15 and TRBJ2-7 gives the full variable domain: DAMVIQNPRYQVTQFGKPVTLSCSQTLNHNVMYWYQQKSSQAPKLLFHYYDKDFNNEADTPDNFQSRRPNTSFCFLDIRSPGLGDTAMYLCATSSQGQAYEQYFGPGTRLTVT.

The chain joins TRBV7-8 to TRBJ2-5, with D maybe TRBD2 (7 bases). Trimming took 8 bases from V and 5 from J, leaving 18 bases between them. CDR1 is SGHVS, CDR2 FQNEAQ, per germline. This CDR3 spans 14 amino acids. The CDR3 is CASCGRGPGETQYF. The CDR3 coding sequence is TGTGCCAGCTGTGGGCGGGGGCCCGGGGAGACCCAGTACTTC.

CDR3 sequence (DNA): TGTGCCAGCAGCCTAGACAGGGGGACTCAGCCCCAGCATTTT. Protein product: CASSLDRGTQPQHF. The V and J genes are TRBV7-2 and TRBJ1-5; 9 bases line up with TRBD1. This CDR3 comprises 14 residues. Germline trimming cut 5 bases from V and 6 bases from J; bases unmatched to any gene: 5. The germline gives CDR1 SGHTA, CDR2 FQGNSA.

This clonotype was recorded many times. The rearrangement joins TRBV28 to TRBJ2-5, with a possible D match to TRBD2 (6 bases). V lost 2 bases to trimming and J lost 2 bases, with 9 bases between them. The CDR3 spans 14 residues. The germline gives CDR1 MDHEN, CDR2 SYDVKM. The CDR3 DNA sequence: TGTGCCAGCAGTTTACTAGCGAATCAAGAGACCCAGTACTTC. Residues: CASSLLANQETQYF. Variable domain in full (rest from reference TRBV28 and TRBJ2-5): DVKVTQSSRYLVKRTGEKVFLECVQDMDHENMFWYRQDPGLGLRLIYFSYDVKMKEKGDIPEGYSVSREKKERFSLILESASTNQTSMYLCASSLLANQETQYFGPGTRLLVL.

This clonotype has more than one count but fewer than ten. This sequence joins TRBV4-3 and TRBJ2-1, with 13 bases aligning to TRBD2. The germline CDR1 and CDR2 sequences are LGHNA and YSLEER. The CDR3 contains 16 residues. V dropped 0 bases and J dropped 7; count of bases not matched to a gene: 3. CDR3 DNA sequence: TGCGCCAGCAGCCAAGATTCGGGACTAGCGGGGAATGAGCAGTTCTTC. Protein: CASSQDSGLAGNEQFF.

In its sample, this clonotype was seen a few times. The gene calls are TRBV7-2 and TRBJ2-5, with 10 positions matching TRBD1. CDR3 length: 13 amino acids. V shed 8 bases and J 4 bases; nucleotides not matched to a gene: 4. Germline CDR1 reads SGHTA; CDR2 reads FQGNSA. Here the CDR3 reads CASLDRGVETQYF. The CDR3 nucleotides read TGTGCCAGCCTGGACAGGGGGGTAGAGACCCAGTACTTC. Complete variable domain (other parts from reference TRBV7-2 and TRBJ2-5): GAGVSQSPSNKVTEKGKDVELRCDPISGHTALYWYRQSLGQGLEFLIYFQGNSAPDKSGLPSDRFSAERTGGSVSTLTIQRTQQEDSAVYLCASLDRGVETQYFGPGTRLLVL.

This clonotype has just a few counts. The V call is TRBV5-1, the J call TRBJ2-7, with a weak D call TRBD1 (5 bases). The CDR3 length is 11 residues. The germline V gene has CDR1 SGHRS and CDR2 YFSETQ. Trimming cost V 9 bases and J 3 bases, with 10 bases left between them. Here the CDR3 DNA reads TGCGCCATCGCCAGGGTCTACGAGCAGTACGTC. Translation gives CAIARVYEQYV.

This chain links TRBV20-1 with TRBJ2-3; D remains ambiguous. CDR3 length: 11 residues. V was clipped by 6 bases and J by 8 bases, with 12 bases between them. CDR1 DFQATT and CDR2 SNEGSKA come from the germline V gene (reference sequence). Here the CDR3 reads CSAPWDGTQYF. CDR3 bases: TGCAGTGCCCCTTGGGATGGTACGCAGTATTTT.

This clonotype was seen a few times. The chain couples TRBV4-1 to TRBJ2-1; a weak D match, TRBD1 (7 bases). Per the germline V gene, CDR1 is MGHRA and CDR2 is YSYEKL. V lost 1 base and J lost 7, with 20 bases in between. The CDR3 runs to 17 residues. CDR3 amino acids: CASSQVGSAPGGNEQFF. CDR3 DNA: TGCGCCAGCAGCCAAGTTGGTAGCGCCCCAGGGGGGAATGAGCAGTTCTTC.

This clonotype was observed a handful of times. V usage is TRBV7-9 and J usage is TRBJ2-1; no clear D gene. Trimming shortened V by 0 bases and J by 9 bases, and 9 bases separated the two germline ends. The CDR3 covers 13 residues. Germline assignment: CDR1 SEHNR and CDR2 FQNEAQ (reference sequence). This CDR3 is CASSLASSLEQFF. The CDR3 DNA reads as TGTGCCAGCAGCTTAGCTTCCAGCCTTGAGCAGTTCTTC.

The genes are TRBV7-2 and TRBJ2-1; 11 nucleotides align to TRBD2. This CDR3 is 15 amino acids long. Trimming took 5 bases from V and 6 from J; bases not matched to a gene: 6. CDR1 and CDR2 from the germline V gene are SGHTA and FQGNSA. CDR3 nucleotide sequence: TGTGCCAGCAGCATTCTAGCGGGGGGCCTCAATGAGCAGTTCTTC. Translating it yields CASSILAGGLNEQFF.

This clonotype was recorded a few times. The chain joins TRBV3-1 to TRBJ1-1; a possible D gene is TRBD1 (6 bases). Germline CDR1 and CDR2: LGHDT and YNNKEL (reference sequence). CDR3 size: 15 residues. Deletions cut 1 base from V and 3 bases from J, with 12 bases between. The CDR3: CASSQAFRTDTEAFF. Written as DNA, the CDR3 is TGTGCCAGCAGCCAAGCTTTTAGGACAGACACTGAAGCTTTCTTT.

This clonotype was counted between two and nine times. The chain links TRBV4-3 to TRBJ2-2; D is perhaps TRBD1 or TRBD2 (5 bases each). Germline V gene data show CDR1 as LGHNA and CDR2 as YSLEER. The ends were cut back, 5 bases at V and 4 bases at J, with 17 bases in the middle. The CDR3 runs 16 residues. In DNA form, the CDR3 reads TGCGCCAGCAGCTCAAGCTCCGGGGCCAGCACCGGGGAGCTGTTTTTT. This sequence encodes CASSSSSGASTGELFF.

In its sample, this clonotype was seen a few times. The gene calls are TRBV4-3 and TRBJ1-1, with D maybe TRBD1 (6 bases). Trimming left V 0 bases short and J 1 base short, with 15 bases between. The CDR3 is 17 amino acids. CDR1 is LGHNA, CDR2 YSLEER, per germline. The CDR3 protein is CASSQEAGGMENTEAFF. CDR3 in DNA: TGCGCCAGCAGCCAAGAGGCCGGGGGCATGGAGAACACTGAAGCTTTCTTT.